This T cell receptor beta chain was captured by sequencing in a study of shared clonotypes between healthy human individuals. Comments on this clone: What it recognizes is unknown.

Deletions cut 6 bases from V and 5 bases from J, with 13 bases between. Germline values: CDR1 SGHDN, CDR2 FVKESK. The CDR3 consists of 13 residues. Study-wide results and limits: Across a few donors, naive CD4 shared around 5%, naive CD8 3.5% to 4%, memory CD4 2% to 2.5%, memory CD8 0.4% to 0.5%. Estimated clonotype richness was generally higher in naive than memory subsets.

Per the study methods: Because ImmunoSEQ provided only junction sequences with no quality scores, the filtering differed. Some clones are missing from TCRdb's copy, which holds only in-frame ones; the method was immunoSEQ multiplex PCR. V and J calls and clone size are copied from that table; D and trimming were computed from the DNA. This repertoire shows about 2 million clones, over 85% found once; its top ten account for about 1.1%. Positive CCR7 selection of CD45RO-negative cells yielded the naive CD8 cells, and terminally differentiated effector memory CD45RA+ cells were excluded. Donors comprised healthy HIV-negative adults lacking recent acute infections or vaccinations.

The sequence was obtained from a young man in good health. V usage is TRBV14 and J usage is TRBJ2-5; D unresolved. The sample was naive CD8+ T cells sorted from blood. Here the CDR3 DNA reads TGTGCCAGCAGGGGTTGGGCCGAGGAGACCCAGTACTTC. Translated, it gives CASRGWAEETQYF.